This T cell receptor beta chain was recovered during a study of control samples from healthy donors and cancer patients. Trimming removed 0 bases at V and 7 bases at J, with 16 bases between. Germline lookup yields CDR1 LGHDT and CDR2 YNNKEL (reference sequence). The CDR3 runs 15 residues. Sequencing used immunoSEQ multiplex PCR; TCRdb keeps in-frame clones, though not all of them. Here the sample spans tens of thousands of clones, 91% being singletons. J is TRBJ2-7 and V is TRBV3-1 (or the pseudogene TRBV3-2), with D perhaps matching TRBD1 (7 bases). Material for sequencing was PBMCs. This receptor was taken from a man aged 50-60 years with lung cancer. The CDR3 region has the DNA TGTGCCAGCAGCCAAGATTATACAGGGGCGGGGGAGCAGTACTTC. Translation: CASSQDYTGAGEQYF.